This T cell receptor beta chain was recovered during a study of Tregs in tolerant kidney transplant recipients. Points from the study as a whole: Tregs expanded with activated donor B cells seemed most donor-specific. Few patients were studied, so findings need validation in larger groups.

The V end lost 0 bases, the J end lost 2 bases, and 8 bases lay between the germline ends. Germline V CDR1 and CDR2: SGHTA, FQGTGA. The CDR3 has 15 residues. The data were produced by immunoSEQ multiplex PCR, yet TCRdb's version contains in-frame clones alone and is incomplete. This table has some 68,000 clones, around 84% appearing once. As regards this clone: As yet, its antigen is unknown.

Unstimulated Tregs (CD4+CD25+CD127-) and CD4+CD25- non-Tregs were sorted from PBMCs. This sequence was found in a human donor in good health. Sequencing was done on a sample of CD4+ T cells from blood. This chain links TRBV7-3 with TRBJ2-1; D is unresolved. The DNA of the CDR3 is TGTGCCAGCAGCTTAACGGCTTCGGCCTACAATGAGCAGTTCTTC. This translates into CASSLTASAYNEQFF.